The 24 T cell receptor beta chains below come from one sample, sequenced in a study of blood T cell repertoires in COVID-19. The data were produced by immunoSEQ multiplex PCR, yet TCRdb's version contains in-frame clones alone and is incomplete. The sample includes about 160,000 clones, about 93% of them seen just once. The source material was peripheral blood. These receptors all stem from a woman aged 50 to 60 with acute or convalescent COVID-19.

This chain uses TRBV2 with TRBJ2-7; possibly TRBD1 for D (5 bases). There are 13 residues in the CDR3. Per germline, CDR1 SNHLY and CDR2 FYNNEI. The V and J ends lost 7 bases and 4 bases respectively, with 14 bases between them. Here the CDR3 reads CASTQGWRYEQYF. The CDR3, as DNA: TGTGCCAGCACGCAGGGTTGGCGATACGAGCAGTACTTC.

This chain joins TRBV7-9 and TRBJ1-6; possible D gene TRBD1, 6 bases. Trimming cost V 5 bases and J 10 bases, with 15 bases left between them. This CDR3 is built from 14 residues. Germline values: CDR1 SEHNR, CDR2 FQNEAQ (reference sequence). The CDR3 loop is CASSTTGFMSPLHF. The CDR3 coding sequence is TGTGCCAGCAGCACCACAGGGTTTATGTCACCCCTCCACTTT.

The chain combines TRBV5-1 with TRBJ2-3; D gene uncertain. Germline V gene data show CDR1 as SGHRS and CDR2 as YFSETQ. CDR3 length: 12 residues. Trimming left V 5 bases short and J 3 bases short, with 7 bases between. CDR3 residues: CASRASTDTQYF. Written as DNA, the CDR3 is TGCGCCAGCAGGGCCTCGACAGATACGCAGTATTTT.

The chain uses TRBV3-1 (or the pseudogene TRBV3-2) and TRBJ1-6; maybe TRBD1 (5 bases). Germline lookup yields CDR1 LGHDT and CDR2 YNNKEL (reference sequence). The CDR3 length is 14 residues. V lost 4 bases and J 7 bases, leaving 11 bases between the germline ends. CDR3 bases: TGTGCCAGCAGCCTCGACAGTGTAAATTCACCCCTCCACTTT. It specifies CASSLDSVNSPLHF.

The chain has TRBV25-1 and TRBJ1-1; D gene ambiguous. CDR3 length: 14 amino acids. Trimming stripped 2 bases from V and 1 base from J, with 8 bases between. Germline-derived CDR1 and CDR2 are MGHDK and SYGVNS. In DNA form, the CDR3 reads TGTGCCAGCAGTGAAACAGCCACGAACACTGAAGCTTTCTTT. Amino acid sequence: CASSETATNTEAFF.

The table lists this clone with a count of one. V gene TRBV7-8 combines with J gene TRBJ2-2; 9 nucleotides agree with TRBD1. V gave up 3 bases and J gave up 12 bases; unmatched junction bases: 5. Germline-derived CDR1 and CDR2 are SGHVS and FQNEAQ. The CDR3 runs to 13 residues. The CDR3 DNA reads TGTGCCAGCAGCTTGCGGGACAGGGTAAAGCTGTTTTTT. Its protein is CASSLRDRVKLFF. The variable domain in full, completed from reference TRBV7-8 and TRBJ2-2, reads GAGVSQSPRYKVAKRGQDVALRCDPISGHVSLFWYQQALGQGPEFLTYFQNEAQLDKSGLPSDRFFAERPEGSVSTLKIQRTQQEDSAVYLCASSLRDRVKLFFGEGSRLTVL.

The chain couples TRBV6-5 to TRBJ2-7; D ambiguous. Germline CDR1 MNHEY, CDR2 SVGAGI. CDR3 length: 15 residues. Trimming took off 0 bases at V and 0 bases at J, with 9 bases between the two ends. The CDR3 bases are TGTGCCAGCAGTTACTCCTCAGGTCGCTCCTACGAGCAGTACTTC. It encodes CASSYSSGRSYEQYF.

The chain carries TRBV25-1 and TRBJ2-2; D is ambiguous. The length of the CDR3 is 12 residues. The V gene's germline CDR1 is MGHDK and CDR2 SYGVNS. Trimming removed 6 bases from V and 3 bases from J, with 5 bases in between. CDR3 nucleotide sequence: TGTGCCAGCAGGACTTACACCGGGGAGCTGTTTTTT. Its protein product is CASRTYTGELFF.

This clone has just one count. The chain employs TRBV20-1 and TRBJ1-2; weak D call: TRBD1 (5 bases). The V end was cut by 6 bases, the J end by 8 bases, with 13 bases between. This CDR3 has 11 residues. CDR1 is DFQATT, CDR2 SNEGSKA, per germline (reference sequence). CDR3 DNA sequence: TGCAGTGCAATGACAGATAACGGCTACACCTTC. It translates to CSAMTDNGYTF.

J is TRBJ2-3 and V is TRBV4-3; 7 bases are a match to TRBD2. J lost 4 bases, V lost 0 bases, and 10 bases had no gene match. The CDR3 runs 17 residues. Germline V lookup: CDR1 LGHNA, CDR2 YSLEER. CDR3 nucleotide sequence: TGCGCCAGCAGCCAAGATGGGGGGGGGTTTCGGCCAGATACGCAGTATTTT. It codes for CASSQDGGGFRPDTQYF.

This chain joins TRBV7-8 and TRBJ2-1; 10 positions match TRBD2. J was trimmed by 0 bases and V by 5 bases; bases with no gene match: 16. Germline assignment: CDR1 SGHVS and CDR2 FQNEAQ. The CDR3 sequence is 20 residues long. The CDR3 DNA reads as TGTGCCAGCAGCCAGGGGTTGCTTACTAGCGGGATCCGCTCCTACAATGAGCAGTTCTTC. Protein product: CASSQGLLTSGIRSYNEQFF. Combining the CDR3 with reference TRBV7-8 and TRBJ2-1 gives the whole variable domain GAGVSQSPRYKVAKRGQDVALRCDPISGHVSLFWYQQALGQGPEFLTYFQNEAQLDKSGLPSDRFFAERPEGSVSTLKIQRTQQEDSAVYLCASSQGLLTSGIRSYNEQFFGPGTRLTVL.

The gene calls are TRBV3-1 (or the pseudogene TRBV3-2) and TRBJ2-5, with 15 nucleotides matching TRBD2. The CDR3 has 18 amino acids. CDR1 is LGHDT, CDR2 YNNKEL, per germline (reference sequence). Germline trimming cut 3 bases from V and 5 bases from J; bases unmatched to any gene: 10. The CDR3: CASSHRIGLAGGFETQYF. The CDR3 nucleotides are TGTGCCAGCAGCCACAGAATCGGACTAGCGGGAGGGTTTGAGACCCAGTACTTC.

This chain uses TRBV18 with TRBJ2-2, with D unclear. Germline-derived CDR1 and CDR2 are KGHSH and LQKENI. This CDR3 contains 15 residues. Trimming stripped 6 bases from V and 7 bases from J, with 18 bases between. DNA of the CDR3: TGTGCCAGCTCCCCCCGAGGTTTTAATGTCGGGGAGCTGTTTTTT. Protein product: CASSPRGFNVGELFF.

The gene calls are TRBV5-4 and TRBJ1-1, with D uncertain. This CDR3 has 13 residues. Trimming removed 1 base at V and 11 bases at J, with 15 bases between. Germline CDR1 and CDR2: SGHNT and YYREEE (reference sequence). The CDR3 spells CASSLRGLNVAFF. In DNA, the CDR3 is TGTGCCAGCAGCTTGAGAGGGTTGAATGTGGCTTTCTTT.

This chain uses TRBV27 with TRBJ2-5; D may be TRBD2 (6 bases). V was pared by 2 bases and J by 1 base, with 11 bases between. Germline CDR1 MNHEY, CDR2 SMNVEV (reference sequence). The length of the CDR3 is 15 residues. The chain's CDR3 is CASSLAGSFQETQYF. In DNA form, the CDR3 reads TGTGCCAGCAGTTTAGCGGGGTCCTTCCAAGAGACCCAGTACTTC.

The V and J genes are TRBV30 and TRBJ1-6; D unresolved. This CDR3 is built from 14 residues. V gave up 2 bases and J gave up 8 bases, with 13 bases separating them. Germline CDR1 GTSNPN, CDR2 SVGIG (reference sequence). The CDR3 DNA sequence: TGTGCCTGGAGTTCTAACCCGAACGATTCACCCCTCCACTTT. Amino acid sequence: CAWSSNPNDSPLHF.

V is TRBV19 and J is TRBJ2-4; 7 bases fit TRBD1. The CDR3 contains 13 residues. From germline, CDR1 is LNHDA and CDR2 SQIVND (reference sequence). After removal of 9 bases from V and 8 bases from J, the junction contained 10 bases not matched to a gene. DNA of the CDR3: TGTGCCAGCGCGACAGGGACCCTTGACATTCAGTACTTC. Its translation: CASATGTLDIQYF.

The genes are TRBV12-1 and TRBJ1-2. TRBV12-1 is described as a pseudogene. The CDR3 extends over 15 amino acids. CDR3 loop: CASSSHPGGDYGYTF. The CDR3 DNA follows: TGTGCCAGCAGCTCCCATCCGGGAGGCGACTATGGCTACACCTTC.

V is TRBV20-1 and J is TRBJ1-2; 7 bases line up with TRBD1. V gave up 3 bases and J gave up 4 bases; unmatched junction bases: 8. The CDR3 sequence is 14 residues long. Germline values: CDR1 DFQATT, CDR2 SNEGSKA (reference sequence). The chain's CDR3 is CSASRRTGAYGYTF. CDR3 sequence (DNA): TGCAGTGCTAGTCGAAGAACAGGGGCCTATGGCTACACCTTC.

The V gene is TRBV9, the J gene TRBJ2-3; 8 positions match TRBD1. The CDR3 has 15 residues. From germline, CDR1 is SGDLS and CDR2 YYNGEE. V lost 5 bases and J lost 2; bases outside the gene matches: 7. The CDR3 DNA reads TGTGCCAGCAGTCCAGGGGGCTACTCCACAGATACGCAGTATTTT. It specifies CASSPGGYSTDTQYF.

CDR3 in amino acids: CASSQSGGVFQGANQPQHF. CDR3 DNA sequence: TGTGCCAGCTCACAGAGCGGAGGGGTCTTCCAGGGGGCGAATCAGCCCCAGCATTTT. The chain recombines TRBV18 with TRBJ1-5, with 8 bases fitting TRBD1. Unmatched junction bases numbered 18, after V lost 4 bases and J lost 4 bases. The CDR3 runs to 19 residues. Germline V lookup: CDR1 KGHSH, CDR2 LQKENI.

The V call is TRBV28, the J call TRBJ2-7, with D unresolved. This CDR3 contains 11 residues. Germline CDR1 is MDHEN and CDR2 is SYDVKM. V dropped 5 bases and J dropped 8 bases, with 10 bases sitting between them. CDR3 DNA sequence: TGTGCCAGCAGTCCCGACAATAAGCAGTACTTC. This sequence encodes CASSPDNKQYF. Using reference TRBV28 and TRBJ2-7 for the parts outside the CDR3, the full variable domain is DVKVTQSSRYLVKRTGEKVFLECVQDMDHENMFWYRQDPGLGLRLIYFSYDVKMKEKGDIPEGYSVSREKKERFSLILESASTNQTSMYLCASSPDNKQYFGPGTRLTVT.

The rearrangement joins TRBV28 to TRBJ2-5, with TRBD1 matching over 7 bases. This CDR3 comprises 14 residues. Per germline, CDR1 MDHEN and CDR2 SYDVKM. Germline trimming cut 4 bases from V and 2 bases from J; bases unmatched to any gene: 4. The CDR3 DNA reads TGTGCCAGCAGTTCCCCGGGACAGCAAGAGACCCAGTACTTC. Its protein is CASSSPGQQETQYF.

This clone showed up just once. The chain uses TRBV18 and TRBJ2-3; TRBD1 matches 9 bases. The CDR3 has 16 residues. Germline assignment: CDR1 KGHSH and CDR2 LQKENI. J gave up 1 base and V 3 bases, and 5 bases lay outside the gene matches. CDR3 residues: CASSPWTGVRTDTQYF. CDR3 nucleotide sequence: TGTGCCAGCTCACCGTGGACAGGGGTCCGCACAGATACGCAGTATTTT.